This record looks at one TCR beta chain sequence and its context. This entry belongs to a study of tumour-infiltrating T cells in Burkitt lymphoma. CDR3 length equals 11 residues. V was trimmed by 3 bases and J by 8 bases, leaving 10 bases between them. Germline V gene lookup returns CDR1 DFQATT and CDR2 SNEGSKA (reference sequence). Here immunoSEQ multiplex PCR was the method, and the copy in TCRdb shows in-frame clones only, minus some. In the table there are roughly 8,500 clones, less than 75% of which are singletons. The TCR comes from a human donor with diffuse large B-cell lymphoma. The chain uses TRBV20-1 and TRBJ1-2; D is possibly TRBD1 (5 bases). The sample consisted of tumor tissue. DNA of the CDR3: TGCAGTGCTAGCGGACACGAAGGCTACACCTTC. This translates into CSASGHEGYTF.